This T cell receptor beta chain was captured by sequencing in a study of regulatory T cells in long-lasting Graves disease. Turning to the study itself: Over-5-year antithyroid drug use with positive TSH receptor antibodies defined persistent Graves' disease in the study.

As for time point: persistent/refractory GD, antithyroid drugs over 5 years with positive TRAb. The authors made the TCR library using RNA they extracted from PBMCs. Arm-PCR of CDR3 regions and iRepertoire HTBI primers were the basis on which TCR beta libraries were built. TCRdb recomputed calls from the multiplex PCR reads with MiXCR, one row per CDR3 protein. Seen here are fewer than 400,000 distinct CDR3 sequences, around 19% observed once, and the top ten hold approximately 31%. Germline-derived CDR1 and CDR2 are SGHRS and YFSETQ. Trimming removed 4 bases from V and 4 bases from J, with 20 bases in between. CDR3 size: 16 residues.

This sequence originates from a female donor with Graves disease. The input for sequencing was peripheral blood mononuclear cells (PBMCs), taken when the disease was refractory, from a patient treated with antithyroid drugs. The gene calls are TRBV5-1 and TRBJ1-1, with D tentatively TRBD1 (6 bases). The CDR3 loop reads CASSPGGGGGFTEAFF. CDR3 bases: TGCGCCAGCAGCCCCGGTGGGGGGGGCGGTTTCACTGAAGCTTTCTTT.